This T cell receptor beta chain was sequenced during a study of neurological immune-mediated disorders. Germline assignment: CDR1 LGHDT and CDR2 YNNKEL (reference sequence). The CDR3 extends over 16 amino acids. Trimming stripped 1 base from V and 1 base from J, with 11 bases between. Study findings and constraints: CDR3 amino acid sequences found in expanded clones were never shared across subjects, suggesting private repertoires in all groups.

The making of cDNA relied on 5'RACE with 10-nucleotide random UMIs. TCRdb called the 5' RACE reads again in MiXCR, with one record for every CDR3 protein. The data hold under 80,000 distinct CDR3 sequences, with less than 15% observed a single time. The study drew its healthy controls from blood bank volunteers in Maryland, USA. The starting material, 2 million PBMCs stored at -80 C, gave rise to the unsorted libraries. This clonotype was recorded at least ten times. Its target is unknown. The specimen was PBMCs. This chain links TRBV3-1 with TRBJ1-5, with D hard to call. This clonotype was sampled from a woman aged 45 to 65 in good health. The CDR3 region has the DNA TGTGCCAGCAGCCAAGGGAGGCCAGACAGCAATCAGCCCCAGCATTTT. As protein: CASSQGRPDSNQPQHF.